This TCR beta chain was sequenced during a study of blood T cell repertoires in COVID-19. Study overall: From T cells, B-cell-depleted T cells, or PBMCs came the material, which was cDNA or gDNA.

In the original workflow: Reference gene primer amplification gave estimated nucleated cell counts. Method: immunoSEQ multiplex PCR; TCRdb's copy keeps in-frame clones and lacks some. V and J calls and clone size come straight from that table; D and trimming were deduced from the DNA. The repertoire holds 140,000 to 150,000 clones, around 84% seen once, with 10% in the top ten. This TCR derives from a man in his 60s with active or convalescent COVID-19. The specimen sequenced was peripheral blood.

The CDR3 sequence is CASSWTSGSGNEQFF. CDR3 in DNA: TGCGCCAGCAGCTGGACTAGCGGGAGCGGTAATGAGCAGTTCTTC. The genes are TRBV5-1 and TRBJ2-1, with 13 bases identical to TRBD2. The germline gives CDR1 SGHRS, CDR2 YFSETQ. J gave up 7 bases and V 3 bases, and 4 bases lay outside the gene matches. This CDR3 region has 15 residues.